The T cell receptor (beta chain) under discussion was sequenced for a study of OX40 agonist ivuxolimab in advanced cancers. Clones were sequenced by immunoSEQ multiplex PCR, and TCRdb holds only the in-frame ones, with some missing. The repertoire has tens of thousands of clones, 93% of them found once; the top ten carry roughly 13%. Researchers took blood at baseline, on cycle 4 day 1, and on cycle 7 day 1. The CDR3 has 13 residues. V dropped 0 bases and J dropped 3 bases, with 6 bases sitting between them. Germline loops: CDR1 MNHEY, CDR2 SMNVEV (reference sequence). This sequence was found in an adult with an advanced solid tumor such as melanoma, head and neck, liver or kidney cancer. The specimen comprised CD4+ or CD8+ T cells sorted from blood, sampled in a trial of the OX40 agonist ivuxolimab. This sequence joins TRBV27 and TRBJ2-7, with D hard to call. CDR3 protein: CASSLSPLYEQYF. The DNA of the CDR3 is TGTGCCAGCAGTTTATCACCCCTCTACGAGCAGTACTTC.